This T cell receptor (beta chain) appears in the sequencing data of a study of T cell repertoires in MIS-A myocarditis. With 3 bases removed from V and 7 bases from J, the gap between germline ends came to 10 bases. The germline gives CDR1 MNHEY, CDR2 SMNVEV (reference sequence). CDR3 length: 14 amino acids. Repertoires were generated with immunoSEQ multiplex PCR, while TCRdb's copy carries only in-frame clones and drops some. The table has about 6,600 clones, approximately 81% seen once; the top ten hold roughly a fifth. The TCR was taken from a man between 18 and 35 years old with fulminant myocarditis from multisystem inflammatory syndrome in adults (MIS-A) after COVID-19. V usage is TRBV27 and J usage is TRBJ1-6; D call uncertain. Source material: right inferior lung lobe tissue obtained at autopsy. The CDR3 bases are TGTGCCAGCAGTTTGCGTCAGTCGAATTCACCCCTCCACTTT. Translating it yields CASSLRQSNSPLHF.